A selection of T cell receptor beta chains follows, all from one sample in a study of shared clonotypes between healthy human individuals. The method was immunoSEQ multiplex PCR; TCRdb's version includes in-frame clones alone and lacks a portion of them. Here the sample spans 2 million to 2.5 million clones, about 94% being singletons. The specimen sequenced was naive CD8+ T cells sorted from blood. The receptors were sampled from a man aged 18-30 years in good health. The CDR3 runs from the conserved cysteine through the conserved F or W. The order of the fields is clone size, J gene, D gene, V gene, CDR3 protein, CDR3 DNA. A D gene is named only where the DNA matches it firmly. Size values are once, few and many counts, or a class for expanded clones, and some rows have none.

>once|TRBJ2-7|.|TRBV2
CASSGLISGYSYEQYF
TGTGCCAGCAGTGGGCTAATTTCGGGGTACTCCTACGAGCAGTACTTC
>.|TRBJ2-1|.|TRBV7-9
CASSARVARLHEQFF
TGTGCCAGCAGCGCCAGGGTCGCTAGATTGCATGAGCAGTTCTTC
>.|TRBJ2-7|.|TRBV30
CAWSEQGDPYEQYF
TGTGCCTGGAGTGAACAGGGAGACCCCTACGAGCAGTACTTC
>.|TRBJ1-6|.|TRBV6-1
CASSEKGLLNSPLHF
TGTGCCAGCAGTGAAAAGGGCCTTCTTAATTCACCCCTCCACTTT
>.|TRBJ2-7|TRBD1|TRBV6-5
CASSPGQGITYEQYF
TGTGCCAGCTCTCCGGGACAGGGTATTACCTACGAGCAGTACTTC
>.|TRBJ1-1|TRBD1|TRBV28
CASQGQGVNTEAFF
TGTGCCTCACAAGGACAGGGGGTGAACACTGAAGCTTTCTTT
>.|TRBJ2-7|TRBD1|TRBV29-1
CSVESGTGDEQYF
TGCAGCGTTGAATCTGGGACAGGGGACGAGCAGTACTTC
>.|TRBJ1-4|.|TRBV18
CASSPPRGADEKLFF
TGTGCCAGCTCACCACCGAGGGGGGCTGATGAAAAACTGTTTTTT
>.|TRBJ1-1|.|TRBV30
CAGGPEGHYIEAFF
TGTGCCGGGGGGCCGGAGGGCCACTACATAGAAGCTTTCTTT
>.|TRBJ2-1|TRBD2|TRBV7-9
CASSSMTSGAYNEQFF
TGTGCCAGCAGCTCAATGACTAGCGGGGCCTACAATGAGCAGTTCTTC
>.|TRBJ1-1|.|TRBV7-9
CASSLGPSEAFF
TGTGCCAGCAGCTTAGGGCCTTCTGAAGCTTTCTTT
>.|TRBJ1-1|.|TRBV19
CASSMLWGLGNTEAFF
TGTGCCAGTAGTATGTTATGGGGATTGGGGAACACTGAAGCTTTCTTT
>.|TRBJ2-7|TRBD2|TRBV6-5
CASRDSSGIYEQYF
TGTGCCAGCAGGGATTCTAGCGGGATCTACGAGCAGTACTTC
>.|TRBJ1-4|.|TRBV30
CASTVRPGARATNEKLFF
TGTGCTTCAACCGTACGGCCGGGGGCAAGGGCAACTAATGAAAAACTGTTTTTT
>.|TRBJ2-7|.|TRBV5-6
CASSFGTPSYEQYF
TGTGCCAGCAGCTTTGGGACACCCTCTTACGAGCAGTACTTC
>.|TRBJ2-7|TRBD1|TRBV28
CASSFFTGGGYEQYF
TGTGCCAGCAGTTTTTTTACAGGGGGCGGCTACGAGCAGTACTTC
>.|TRBJ2-5|.|TRBV6-4
CASSDSGRPEGTSQETQYF
TGTGCCAGCAGTGACTCCGGACGTCCCGAAGGTACTTCCCAAGAGACCCAGTACTTC
>.|TRBJ1-1|TRBD1|TRBV11-2
CASSLANEGAAFF
TGTGCCAGCAGCTTAGCTAACGAGGGGGCAGCTTTCTTT
>once|TRBJ2-7|TRBD1|TRBV9
CASSSEGQGSTSYEQYF
TGTGCCAGCAGCTCGGAGGGACAGGGATCGACATCCTACGAGCAGTACTTC
>.|TRBJ2-3|.|TRBV29-1
CSLNTDTQYF
TGCAGCCTCAACACAGATACGCAGTATTTT
>.|TRBJ2-7|.|TRBV2
CASSEQGPTYEQYF
TGTGCCAGCAGTGAACAGGGGCCCACCTACGAGCAGTACTTC
>.|TRBJ2-3|.|TRBV5-4
CATGRSSAPTQYF
TGTGCCACCGGTCGGTCAAGCGCGCCGACGCAGTATTTT
>.|TRBJ2-7|.|TRBV28
CASSLDGTQQYEQYF
TGTGCCAGCAGTTTAGACGGGACGCAGCAGTACGAGCAGTACTTC
>.|TRBJ2-1|TRBD2|TRBV2
CASSPLVAGEYNEQFF
TGTGCCAGCAGTCCGTTGGTGGCGGGGGAGTACAATGAGCAGTTCTTC
>.|TRBJ2-7|.|TRBV5-6
CASSSAGTLSPDEQYF
TGTGCCAGCAGCTCCGCCGGGACTCTTTCACCGGACGAGCAGTACTTC
>once|TRBJ2-7|TRBD1|TRBV7-2
CASRKSGTGTAEQYF
TGTGCCAGCAGGAAATCCGGGACAGGGACTGCCGAGCAGTACTTC
>.|TRBJ1-1|.|TRBV27
CASSFGGLGTEAFF
TGTGCCAGCAGTTTTGGGGGGCTTGGCACTGAAGCTTTCTTT
>.|TRBJ2-1|.|TRBV5-6
CASSLWGVEEQFF
TGTGCCAGCAGCTTATGGGGGGTCGAGGAGCAGTTCTTC
>.|TRBJ2-6|.|TRBV27
CASRPGTGANVLTF
TGTGCCAGCAGACCAGGGACTGGGGCCAACGTCCTGACTTTC
>.|TRBJ1-1|.|TRBV27
CASSIRTMTGIDTEAFF
TGTGCCAGCAGCATCAGAACAATGACAGGCATAGACACTGAAGCTTTCTTT
>.|TRBJ2-3|.|TRBV27
CASSFSDQSTDTQYF
TGTGCCAGCAGTTTTAGTGACCAAAGCACAGATACGCAGTATTTT
>.|TRBJ1-5|.|TRBV9
CASSMDGYNQPQHF
TGTGCCAGCAGCATGGACGGCTACAATCAGCCCCAGCATTTT
>.|TRBJ1-2|TRBD1|TRBV9
CASSFDREEGYTF
TGTGCCAGCAGCTTCGACAGGGAGGAGGGCTACACCTTC
>.|TRBJ2-7|.|TRBV29-1
CSVQRGLGVTKSEQYF
TGCAGCGTTCAGAGAGGGCTCGGGGTGACTAAGTCCGAGCAGTACTTC
>.|TRBJ2-1|.|TRBV5-6
CASSPLGEDTPYNEQFF
TGTGCCAGCAGCCCCCTGGGGGAAGATACGCCCTACAATGAGCAGTTCTTC
>once|TRBJ2-3|.|TRBV7-9
CALGDTQYF
TGTGCATTAGGGGATACGCAGTATTTT
>.|TRBJ1-1|.|TRBV15
CATSRAPGQLNTEAFF
TGTGCCACCAGCAGAGCCCCGGGACAACTGAACACTGAAGCTTTCTTT